The 20 T cell receptor beta chains listed next were all sequenced from one sample in a study of CD8+ T cells in alopecia areata. In each case, RNA was isolated and then reverse transcribed into cDNA as the sequencing template. Clones were sequenced by immunoSEQ multiplex PCR, and TCRdb holds only the in-frame ones, with some missing. In the table there are 200,000 to 250,000 clones, approximately 67% of which are singletons. Treatment here: oral pan-JAK inhibitor, 5-10 mg twice daily. The sample was CD4+ T cells sorted from blood, taken at week 44, from a patient treated with tofacitinib. The source of these receptors is a human donor with alopecia areata.

V gene TRBV30 combines with J gene TRBJ2-7; 7 bases map to TRBD1. CDR1 is GTSNPN, CDR2 SVGIG, per germline (reference sequence). The CDR3 has 13 amino acids. With V trimmed by 3 bases and J by 2 bases, 4 bases remained unmatched. CDR3 coding DNA: TGTGCCTGGAGCTCGGACAGGACCTACGAGCAGTACTTC. This codes for CAWSSDRTYEQYF.

Only a few counts were recorded for this clone. The V and J genes are TRBV14 and TRBJ2-7; no clear D. Deletions cut 4 bases from V and 1 base from J, with 8 bases between. This CDR3 is built from 13 residues. Germline values: CDR1 SGHDN, CDR2 FVKESK. The CDR3 protein is CASSLGRSYEQYF. In nucleotides, the CDR3 is TGTGCCAGCAGCCTTGGTAGATCCTACGAGCAGTACTTC.

CDR3 region: CASRGTSVETQYF. The CDR3 DNA sequence: TGTGCCAGCAGGGGGACTAGCGTAGAGACCCAGTACTTC. The genes are TRBV2 and TRBJ2-5, with 10 bases that match TRBD2. CDR1 is SNHLY and CDR2 is FYNNEI in the germline V gene. V gave up 6 bases and J gave up 4 bases; unmatched junction bases: 2. CDR3 length: 13 residues.

The chain couples TRBV5-1 to TRBJ2-1, with TRBD2 identical over 8 bases. The CDR3 is made up of 16 amino acids. Germline lookup yields CDR1 SGHRS and CDR2 YFSETQ. The junction had 14 bases not matched to a gene; V was cut back by 2 bases and J by 10 bases. The CDR3 DNA reads TGCGCCAGCAGCTTTATAAGCGGGGGCGGCTCGGGCGAGCAGTTCTTC. Protein: CASSFISGGGSGEQFF. Based on the CDR3 plus reference TRBV5-1 and TRBJ2-1, the full variable domain is KAGVTQTPRYLIKTRGQQVTLSCSPISGHRSVSWYQQTPGQGLQFLFEYFSETQRNKGNFPGRFSGRQFSNSRSEMNVSTLELGDSALYLCASSFISGGGSGEQFFGPGTRLTVL.

The DNA of the CDR3 is TGCAGCGCAACCCCGGGACAGGGAGAAGAGGGAGCTTTCTTT. Protein sequence: CSATPGQGEEGAFF. The chain uses TRBV29-1 and TRBJ1-1; 9 bases fit TRBD1. The V and J ends lost 7 bases and 10 bases, in that order; junction bases with no gene match: 16. This CDR3 has 14 amino acids. Germline CDR1 reads SQVTM; CDR2 reads ANQGSEA.

The J gene is TRBJ1-2, the V gene TRBV5-6; D unclear. Trimming pared 1 base from V and 8 bases from J, leaving 15 bases between. This CDR3 comprises 14 residues. Germline-derived CDR1 and CDR2 are SGHDT and YYEEEE. For the CDR3, the DNA is TGTGCCAGCAGCTTGAGTGGCACCCCGGGCGGCTACACCTTC. Its protein product is CASSLSGTPGGYTF.

This clone has only a few counts. The chain recombines TRBV19 with TRBJ1-2, with D perhaps matching TRBD1 (6 bases). V was pared by 5 bases and J by 3 bases, with 10 bases between. There are 13 residues in the CDR3. In germline, CDR1 is LNHDA, CDR2 SQIVND (reference sequence). The CDR3 is CASSPDRYYGYTF. CDR3 DNA sequence: TGTGCCAGTAGTCCGGACAGATACTATGGCTACACCTTC.

The chain carries TRBV30 and TRBJ1-2; D not certain. V was clipped by 2 bases and J by 8 bases, with 9 bases between them. CDR3 length: 11 amino acids. Looked up from germline, CDR1 is GTSNPN and CDR2 is SVGIG (reference sequence). This chain's CDR3 is CAWSPSQGYTF. Here the CDR3 DNA reads TGTGCCTGGAGTCCGAGCCAGGGCTACACCTTC.

The rearrangement links TRBV19 to TRBJ1-2, with a tentative D call TRBD1 (6 bases). V lost 5 bases and J 6 bases, leaving 13 bases between the germline ends. CDR1 LNHDA and CDR2 SQIVND come from the germline V gene (reference sequence). The CDR3 length is 13 residues. For the CDR3, the DNA is TGTGCCAGTAGTCCCCCAGGGGTGGATGGCTACACCTTC. Translating it yields CASSPPGVDGYTF.

This chain connects TRBV30 to TRBJ2-2, with D unclear. Trimming removed 5 bases at V and 2 bases at J, with 9 bases between. Germline CDR1 GTSNPN, CDR2 SVGIG (reference sequence). This CDR3 has 13 amino acids. This CDR3 reads CAWSESNTGELFF. CDR3 in DNA: TGTGCCTGGTCCGAATCCAACACCGGGGAGCTGTTTTTT.

The chain is built from TRBV30 and TRBJ1-6; possible D gene TRBD1, 6 bases. This CDR3 contains 14 residues. Germline assignment: CDR1 GTSNPN and CDR2 SVGIG (reference sequence). The V gene lost 4 bases and the J gene lost 8 bases, with 15 bases spanning the gap. The CDR3 reads CAWTRGGADSPLHF. CDR3 sequence (DNA): TGTGCCTGGACCCGTGGGGGGGCCGATTCACCCCTCCACTTT.

This chain links TRBV13 with TRBJ1-5, with 8 bases fitting TRBD1. CDR3 length equals 15 residues. CDR1 PRHDT and CDR2 FYEKMQ come from the germline V gene (reference sequence). V was clipped by 5 bases and J by 3 bases; unmatched bases: 6. CDR3 nucleotides: TGTGCCAGCAGCAAGACAGGGGATGCCAATCAGCCCCAGCATTTT. The encoded protein is CASSKTGDANQPQHF.

The chain has TRBV4-3 and TRBJ1-5, with D unclear. The germline V gene has CDR1 LGHNA and CDR2 YSLEER. This CDR3 has 14 residues. V was trimmed by 1 base and J by 2 bases, leaving 6 bases between them. CDR3 nucleotide sequence: TGCGCCAGCAGCCAAGCTTGGGGCAATCAGCCCCAGCATTTT. It codes for CASSQAWGNQPQHF.

The chain uses TRBV7-6 and TRBJ2-4, with D maybe TRBD1 (5 bases). The length of the CDR3 is 16 residues. The germline V and J ends were trimmed by 5 bases and 3 bases, with 17 bases remaining between them. Germline-derived CDR1 and CDR2 are SGHVS and FNYEAQ. This CDR3 reads CASSPNVGDGKNIQYF. The CDR3 bases are TGTGCCAGCAGCCCGAACGTAGGGGATGGCAAAAACATTCAGTACTTC. The full variable domain, its missing parts supplied by reference TRBV7-6 and TRBJ2-4, is GAGVSQSPRYKVTKRGQDVALRCDPISGHVSLYWYRQALGQGPEFLTYFNYEAQQDKSGLPNDRFSAERPEGSISTLTIQRTEQRDSAMYRCASSPNVGDGKNIQYFGAGTRLSVL.

This chain uses TRBV5-6 with TRBJ2-2, with 8 bases aligning to TRBD2. Germline loops: CDR1 SGHDT, CDR2 YYEEEE. This CDR3 is 16 amino acids long. With V trimmed by 3 bases and J by 0 bases, 4 bases remained unmatched. The CDR3 region has the DNA TGTGCCAGCAGCTCGACGGGACTAGCGAACACCGGGGAGCTGTTTTTT. Its translation: CASSSTGLANTGELFF.

The V gene is TRBV7-3, the J gene TRBJ2-3, with 8 bases matching TRBD2. There are 14 residues in the CDR3. V lost 8 bases to trimming and J lost 6 bases; unmatched junction nucleotides: 10. The germline V gene encodes CDR1 SGHTA and CDR2 FQGTGA. The DNA of the CDR3 is TGTGCCAGCGTGGTAGCGGGGCTGGGGGATACGCAGTATTTT. Its protein is CASVVAGLGDTQYF. The whole variable domain, filled in from reference TRBV7-3 and TRBJ2-3, reads GAGVSQTPSNKVTEKGKYVELRCDPISGHTALYWYRQSLGQGPEFLIYFQGTGAADDSGLPNDRFFAVRPEGSVSTLKIQRTERGDSAVYLCASVVAGLGDTQYFGPGTRLTVL.

The V gene is TRBV29-1, the J gene TRBJ1-2; 7 bases agree with TRBD1. V shed 4 bases and J 8 bases; nucleotides not matched to a gene: 7. CDR3 length: 12 amino acids. Germline CDR1 is SQVTM and CDR2 is ANQGSEA. DNA of the CDR3: TGCAGCGTTGCGCGGGACAGCCTGGGCTACACCTTC. Residues: CSVARDSLGYTF.

This clone was picked up a small number of times. The rearrangement links TRBV5-6 to TRBJ2-5, with D unresolved. Germline V gives CDR1 SGHDT, CDR2 YYEEEE. The V gene lost 0 bases and the J gene lost 7 bases, with 7 bases spanning the gap. This CDR3 comprises 12 residues. This CDR3 reads CASSLAGGTQYF. CDR3 nucleotide sequence: TGTGCCAGCAGCTTGGCCGGTGGGACCCAGTACTTC.

This chain links TRBV25-1 with TRBJ2-2, with TRBD1 matching over 8 bases. The CDR3 has 15 amino acids. Looked up from germline, CDR1 is MGHDK and CDR2 is SYGVNS. Germline trimming cut 10 bases from V and 10 bases from J; bases unmatched to any gene: 17. The CDR3 here is CATRGGGTGVVELFF. Here the CDR3 DNA reads TGTGCCACCCGAGGAGGAGGGACAGGAGTGGTGGAGCTGTTTTTT.

The V gene is TRBV29-1, the J gene TRBJ2-4; D not certain. V was shortened by 5 bases and J by 1 base, with 9 bases between the two germline ends. CDR3 size: 13 residues. The germline V gene encodes CDR1 SQVTM and CDR2 ANQGSEA. The CDR3 loop reads CSVQYGAKNIQYF. Written as DNA, the CDR3 is TGCAGCGTTCAGTACGGCGCCAAAAACATTCAGTACTTC.